The 2 T cell receptor beta chains presented below share a single source sample, sequenced in a study of blood T cell repertoires in COVID-19. The table came from immunoSEQ multiplex PCR; TCRdb's copy has only in-frame clones and leaves some out. The sample lists 100,000 to 150,000 clones; roughly four fifths were seen once. What was sequenced was peripheral blood. The receptors derive from a man between 25 and 39 years old with COVID-19, enrolled during active disease.

The chain has TRBV28 and TRBJ1-1, with D unclear. This CDR3 is built from 14 residues. Trimming took 9 bases from V and 3 from J, leaving 17 bases between them. Germline values: CDR1 MDHEN, CDR2 SYDVKM. For the CDR3, the DNA is TGTGCCAGTACAGTGGTCCCAATAGACACTGAAGCTTTCTTT. Translation gives CASTVVPIDTEAFF.

The gene calls are TRBV12-3 or TRBV12-4 and TRBJ2-1; 10 nucleotides line up with TRBD2. The junction had 6 bases not matched to a gene; V was cut back by 7 bases and J by 9 bases. This CDR3 contains 13 residues. This chain's CDR3 is CASIGTSVPEQFF. The CDR3 nucleotides read TGTGCCAGCATCGGGACTAGCGTCCCTGAGCAGTTCTTC.